The present TCR beta chain was sequenced within a study of blood T cells in healthy people across ages. Trimming at V came to 6 bases and at J to 5 bases, leaving 17 bases not matched to a gene. In germline, CDR1 is SGHTA, CDR2 FQGNSA. There are 18 residues in the CDR3. A remark on this clonotype: The antigen remains unidentified.

Study-level findings and limits: It was held that the diversity estimates obtained from one million T cells were underestimates. Without sorted subsets, naive and antigen-experienced compartments could not be conclusively compared.

A second PCR, run for about 7 to 11 cycles, used a sample-barcoded 5' primer plus a J-beta primer mix. TCRdb recomputed calls from the 5' RACE reads with MiXCR, one row per CDR3 protein. The sample yields approximately 1,100,000 distinct CDR3 sequences, over 35% seen once. The chain recombines TRBV7-2 with TRBJ2-1; 9 bases line up with TRBD2. The sample taken for sequencing was blood. This sequence was found in a woman aged 55-70 years in good health. CDR3: CASRLFPSGTTFHNEQFF. The DNA of the CDR3 is TGTGCCAGCAGACTATTCCCTAGCGGGACCACGTTTCACAATGAGCAGTTCTTC. The full variable domain, with the rest looked up from reference TRBV7-2 and TRBJ2-1, is GAGVSQSPSNKVTEKGKDVELRCDPISGHTALYWYRQSLGQGLEFLIYFQGNSAPDKSGLPSDRFSAERTGGSVSTLTIQRTQQEDSAVYLCASRLFPSGTTFHNEQFFGPGTRLTVL.